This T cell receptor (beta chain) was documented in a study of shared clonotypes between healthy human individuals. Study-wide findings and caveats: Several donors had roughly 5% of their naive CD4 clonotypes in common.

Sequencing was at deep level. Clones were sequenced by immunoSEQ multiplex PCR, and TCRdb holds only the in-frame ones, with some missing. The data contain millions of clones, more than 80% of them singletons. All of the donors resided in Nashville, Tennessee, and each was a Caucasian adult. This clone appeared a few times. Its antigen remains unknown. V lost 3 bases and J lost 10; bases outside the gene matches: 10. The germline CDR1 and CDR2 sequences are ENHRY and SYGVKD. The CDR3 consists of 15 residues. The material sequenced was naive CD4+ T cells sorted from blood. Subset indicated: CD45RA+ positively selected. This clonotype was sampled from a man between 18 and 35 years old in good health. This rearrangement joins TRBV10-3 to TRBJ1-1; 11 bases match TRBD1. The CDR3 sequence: CAISEDRTGTGGAFF. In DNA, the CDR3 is TGTGCCATCAGTGAAGATAGGACAGGGACAGGGGGAGCTTTCTTT.